One and the same sample provided the 5 T cell receptor beta chains below, sequenced in a study of OX40 agonist ivuxolimab in advanced cancers. The library came from the immunoSEQ multiplex PCR assay. Here the immuneACCESS table is served through TCRdb, limited to in-frame sequences with V and J called. Missing clones are a known gap in these copies; in checked studies unresolved V genes cover under half, and the rest lacks a known reason. The sample profile shows about 79,000 clones; approximately 85% of them were found once. The top ten clonotypes cover around 3.5% of the sample. The sequencing used CD4+ or CD8+ T cells sorted from blood, collected in a trial of the OX40 agonist ivuxolimab. These receptor sequences come from an adult with an advanced solid tumor such as melanoma, head and neck, liver or kidney cancer.

The chain couples TRBV5-6 to TRBJ2-7; maybe TRBD1 (6 bases). The CDR3 contains 13 residues. The germline CDR1 and CDR2 sequences are SGHDT and YYEEEE. The V and J ends lost 2 bases and 2 bases respectively, with 8 bases between them. CDR3 sequence (DNA): TGTGCCAGCAGCTTTGGACAGACCTACGAGCAGTACTTC. It yields the protein CASSFGQTYEQYF. Full variable domain (remainder filled in from reference TRBV5-6 and TRBJ2-7): DAGVTQSPTHLIKTRGQQVTLRCSPKSGHDTVSWYQQALGQGPQFIFQYYEEEERQRGNFPDRFSGHQFPNYSSELNVNALLLGDSALYLCASSFGQTYEQYFGPGTRLTVT.

V is TRBV5-6 and J is TRBJ2-7, with 12 bases aligning to TRBD2. V dropped 4 bases and J dropped 9; count of bases not matched to a gene: 8. Germline lookup yields CDR1 SGHDT and CDR2 YYEEEE. The CDR3 contains 14 residues. In DNA, the CDR3 is TGTGCCAGCAGCCCTCCTAGCGGGAGGGCCGGGCAGTACTTC. This sequence encodes CASSPPSGRAGQYF.

The J gene is TRBJ2-1, the V gene TRBV7-8; D is possibly TRBD1 (6 bases). V was trimmed by 1 base and J by 5 bases, leaving 12 bases between them. The CDR3 extends over 15 amino acids. Germline CDR1 reads SGHVS; CDR2 reads FQNEAQ. The CDR3 bases are TGTGCCAGCAGCTTAGGGCAGGGGTTCCACAATGAGCAGTTCTTC. Translating gives CASSLGQGFHNEQFF.

There are a few counts of this clone. This sequence joins TRBV28 and TRBJ1-5; TRBD1 aligns across 8 bases. The length of the CDR3 is 15 residues. Losses at the gene ends were 5 bases for V and 6 bases for J; bases not matched to a gene: 9. Germline CDR1 is MDHEN and CDR2 is SYDVKM. The CDR3 protein is CASSGIRGQSQPQHF. In DNA, the CDR3 is TGTGCCAGCAGTGGTATCAGGGGGCAAAGTCAGCCCCAGCATTTT.

The chain's CDR3 is CASSQSQGLLTRELFF. The DNA of the CDR3 is TGTGCCAGCAGCCAAAGTCAGGGGCTCCTAACCAGGGAGCTGTTTTTT. The chain links TRBV7-8 to TRBJ2-2; a weak D match, TRBD1 (6 bases). This CDR3 has 16 amino acids. Germline-derived CDR1 and CDR2 are SGHVS and FQNEAQ. The ends were cut back, 5 bases at V and 9 bases at J, with 22 bases in the middle.